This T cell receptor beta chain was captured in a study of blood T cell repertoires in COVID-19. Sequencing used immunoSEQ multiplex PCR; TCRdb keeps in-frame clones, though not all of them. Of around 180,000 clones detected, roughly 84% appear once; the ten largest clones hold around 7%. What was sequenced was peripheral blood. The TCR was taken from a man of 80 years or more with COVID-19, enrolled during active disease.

CDR3 sequence (DNA): TGTGCCAGCAGCTTGAGGGCAGGCCCTAACTATGGCTACACCTTC. It encodes CASSLRAGPNYGYTF. The chain is built from TRBV11-2 and TRBJ1-2; D is unresolved. Trimming removed 3 bases at V and 0 bases at J, with 11 bases between. CDR3 length: 15 amino acids. Germline V gene lookup returns CDR1 SGHAT and CDR2 FQNNGV. Variable domain in full (rest from reference TRBV11-2 and TRBJ1-2): EAGVAQSPRYKIIEKRQSVAFWCNPISGHATLYWYQQILGQGPKLLIQFQNNGVVDDSQLPKDRFSAERLKGVDSTLKIQPAKLEDSAVYLCASSLRAGPNYGYTFGSGTRLTVV.